This T cell receptor (beta chain) was sequenced in a study of T cell repertoires in cytomegalovirus infection. Looking at the study overall: Recently identified HLA-C-restricted CMV epitopes were among the peptides used. CMV infection and matching HLA type were both indicated by public TCR beta signatures. Study-level points and caveats: In two of eight donors, the top clonotype was HLA-C-restricted CMV-specific. Identification of carriers of CMV plus the relevant HLA was performed using cumulative public TCR beta family frequency.

Using its own MiXCR run on the reads, TCRdb lists one record per CDR3 protein. The data show approximately 310,000 distinct CDR3 sequences, more than 20% seen once. This clonotype showed up many times. The antigen is unknown. Between the trimmed V and J ends, which lost 1 base and 0 bases, there was a span of 12 bases. Germline CDR1 SGHTA, CDR2 FQGNSA. The CDR3 extends over 16 amino acids. This TCR derives from a human donor in good health (CMV status not recorded). Some clones in this sample may be carry-over from other donors' samples. This specimen was cultured PBMCs, taken from culture after CMV antigen stimulation. V gene TRBV7-2 combines with J gene TRBJ1-1; possibly TRBD1 for D (5 bases). The CDR3 DNA follows: TGTGCCAGCAGCTTAGTAGGCGGGACCTTGAACACTGAAGCTTTCTTT. Translation gives CASSLVGGTLNTEAFF.